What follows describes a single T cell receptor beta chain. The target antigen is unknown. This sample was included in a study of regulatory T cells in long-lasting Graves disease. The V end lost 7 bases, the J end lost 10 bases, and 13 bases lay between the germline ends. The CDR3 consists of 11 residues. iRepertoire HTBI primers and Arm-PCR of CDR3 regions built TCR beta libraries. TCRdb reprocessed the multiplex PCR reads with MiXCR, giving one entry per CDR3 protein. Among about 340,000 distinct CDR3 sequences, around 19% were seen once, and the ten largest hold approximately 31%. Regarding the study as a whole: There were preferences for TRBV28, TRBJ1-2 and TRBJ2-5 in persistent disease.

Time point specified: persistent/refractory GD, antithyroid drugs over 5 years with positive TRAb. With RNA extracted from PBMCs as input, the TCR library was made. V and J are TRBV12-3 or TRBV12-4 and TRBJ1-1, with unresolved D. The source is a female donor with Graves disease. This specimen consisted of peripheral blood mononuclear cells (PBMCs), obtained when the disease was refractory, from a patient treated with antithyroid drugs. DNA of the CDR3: TGTGCCAGCACCCCTCAGTGGGGAGCTTTCTTT. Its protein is CASTPQWGAFF.